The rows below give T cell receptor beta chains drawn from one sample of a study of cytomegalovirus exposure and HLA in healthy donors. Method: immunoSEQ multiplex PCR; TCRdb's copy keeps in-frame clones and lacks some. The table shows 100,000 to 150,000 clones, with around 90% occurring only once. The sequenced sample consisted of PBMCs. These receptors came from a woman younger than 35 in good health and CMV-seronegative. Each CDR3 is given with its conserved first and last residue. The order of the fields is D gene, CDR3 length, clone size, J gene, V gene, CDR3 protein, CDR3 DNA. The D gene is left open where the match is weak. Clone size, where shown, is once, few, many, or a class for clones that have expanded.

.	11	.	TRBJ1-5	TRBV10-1	CASSPYQPQHF	TGCGCCAGCAGCCCATATCAGCCCCAGCATTTT
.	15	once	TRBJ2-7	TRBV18	CASSPNRAKDYEQYF	TGTGCCAGCTCACCGAACAGGGCAAAGGACTACGAGCAGTACTTC
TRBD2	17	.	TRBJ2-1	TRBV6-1	CASSDKTGTSGSRQQFF	TGTGCCAGCAGTGACAAGACAGGGACTAGCGGGAGTCGTCAGCAGTTCTTC
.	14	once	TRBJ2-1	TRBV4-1	CASSQDRERGEQFF	TGCGCCAGCAGCCAAGACCGGGAGCGAGGTGAGCAGTTCTTC
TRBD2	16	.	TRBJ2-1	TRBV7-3	CASSLGTSGRIGEQFF	TGTGCCAGCAGCTTAGGGACTAGCGGGAGAATAGGTGAGCAGTTCTTC
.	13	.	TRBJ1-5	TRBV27	CASSLTGNQPQHF	TGTGCCAGCAGTTTAACAGGCAATCAGCCCCAGCATTTT
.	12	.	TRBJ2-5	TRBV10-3	CAISEPGETQYF	TGTGCCATCAGTGAGCCGGGAGAGACCCAGTACTTC
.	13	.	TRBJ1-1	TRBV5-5	CASSAARGTEAFF	TGTGCCAGCAGTGCGGCGCGGGGCACTGAAGCTTTCTTT
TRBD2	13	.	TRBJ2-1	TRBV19	CASAWRREGEQFF	TGTGCCAGTGCCTGGAGGCGGGAGGGTGAGCAGTTCTTC
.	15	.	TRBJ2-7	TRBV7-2	CASSNRPDRRREQYF	TGTGCCAGCAGCAACCGCCCGGACAGACGTAGAGAGCAGTACTTC